Listed below are T cell receptor beta chains from one sample, sequenced in a study of OX40 agonist ivuxolimab in advanced cancers. Sequencing was performed with immunoSEQ multiplex PCR; in TCRdb, only in-frame clones are kept and a portion is missing. The sample records about 91,000 clones, around 85% being singletons. The sequencing used CD4+ or CD8+ T cells sorted from blood, collected in a trial of the OX40 agonist ivuxolimab. These receptor sequences come from an adult with an advanced solid tumor such as melanoma, head and neck, liver or kidney cancer. Each CDR3 is given with its conserved first and last residue. A D gene is named only where the DNA matches it firmly. Size values are once, few and many counts, or a class for expanded clones, and some rows have none.

TRBJ1-2 TRBD1 TRBV5-4 . 15 CASSPRTGMNYGYTF TGTGCCAGCAGCCCAAGGACAGGGATGAACTATGGCTACACCTTC
TRBJ1-2 . TRBV29-1 once 8 CTAGGYTF TGCACCGCCGGAGGCTACACCTTC
TRBJ1-2 . TRBV5-1 . 13 CASSSVISYGYTF TGCGCCAGCAGCTCCGTAATATCGTATGGCTACACCTTC
TRBJ1-1 . TRBV18 . 15 CASSPETGLNTEAFF TGTGCCAGCTCACCAGAAACAGGGCTGAACACTGAAGCTTTCTTT
TRBJ1-1 . TRBV10-3 . 14 CAISRDAKNTEAFF TGTGCCATCAGCAGAGACGCTAAGAACACTGAAGCTTTCTTT
TRBJ1-1 TRBD1 TRBV28 . 18 CASTPFYPRGTAAPEAFF TGTGCCAGCACCCCTTTCTACCCCCGGGGGACAGCGGCCCCTGAAGCTTTCTTT
TRBJ1-1 . TRBV7-9 . 15 CASSNIRGGNTEAFF TGTGCCAGCAGTAACATCAGGGGAGGGAACACTGAAGCTTTCTTT
TRBJ2-3 . TRBV7-2 . 13 CASSPTRGDTQYF TGTGCCAGCAGCCCAACTAGGGGAGATACGCAGTATTTT
TRBJ2-5 TRBD2 TRBV19 . 16 CASSIQRLAGQETQYF TGTGCCAGTAGTATCCAAAGACTAGCCGGACAAGAGACCCAGTACTTC
TRBJ1-4 . TRBV29-1 . 13 CSVGELDNEKLFF TGCAGCGTTGGGGAGTTGGATAATGAAAAACTGTTTTTT
TRBJ2-3 . TRBV4-3 . 18 CASSQDDWGGDGSDTQYF TGCGCCAGCAGCCAAGATGACTGGGGGGGCGATGGGTCAGATACGCAGTATTTT
TRBJ2-1 TRBD2 TRBV29-1 . 22 CSAPGLAGTREFPASSYNEQFF TGCAGCGCCCCCGGACTAGCGGGAACGCGTGAATTCCCCGCGAGCTCCTACAATGAGCAGTTCTTC
TRBJ2-3 TRBD2 TRBV9 . 19 CASSVRGSRLAGVTDTQYF TGTGCCAGCAGCGTACGGGGGAGTAGACTAGCGGGGGTCACAGATACGCAGTATTTT
TRBJ1-3 TRBD1 TRBV10-3 . 14 CAITDRGPGNTIYF TGTGCCATCACTGACAGGGGGCCCGGAAACACCATATATTTT
TRBJ1-4 . TRBV4-3 . 16 CASSQVNQVSHEKLFF TGCGCCAGCAGCCAAGTAAATCAGGTGTCCCATGAAAAACTGTTTTTT
TRBJ2-1 . TRBV7-3 . 13 CASSQTPGHSQFF TGTGCCAGCAGTCAAACCCCGGGACACTCGCAGTTCTTC
TRBJ2-3 . TRBV10-3 . 13 CAIRSHGIDTQYF TGTGCCATCAGATCCCACGGGATAGATACGCAGTATTTT
TRBJ1-1 . TRBV5-6 once 12 CASSRGDGEAFF TGTGCCAGCAGCCGGGGGGACGGTGAAGCTTTCTTT
TRBJ2-1 TRBD2 TRBV28 . 14 CASSSPGLENEQFF TGTGCCAGCAGTTCGCCGGGACTAGAGAATGAGCAGTTCTTC
TRBJ1-3 . TRBV6-5 . 15 CASSYGGPSGNTIYF TGTGCCAGCAGTTACGGGGGACCCTCTGGAAACACCATATATTTT
TRBJ2-3 . TRBV5-1 once 15 CASRLLGGSTDTQYF TGCGCCAGCAGACTGTTGGGGGGAAGCACAGATACGCAGTATTTT
TRBJ2-5 TRBD2 TRBV27 . 15 CASSRSGRVWETQYF TGTGCCAGCAGCCGGAGCGGGAGGGTTTGGGAGACCCAGTACTTC
TRBJ1-2 TRBD1 TRBV6-1 . 13 CASRATGARGYTF TGTGCCAGCAGAGCGACAGGGGCTCGCGGCTACACCTTC
TRBJ2-1 . TRBV20-1 once 10 CSALGNEQFF TGCAGTGCTCTCGGAAATGAGCAGTTCTTC
TRBJ2-5 . TRBV20-1 . 11 CSAGQRETQYF TGCAGTGCGGGTCAAAGGGAGACCCAGTACTTC
TRBJ1-3 . TRBV5-6 once 13 CASSRERGNTIYF TGTGCCAGCAGCCGCGAGCGGGGAAACACCATATATTTT
TRBJ1-1 . TRBV2 . 13 CASVRQVNTEAFF TGTGCCAGCGTGCGGCAGGTGAACACTGAAGCTTTCTTT
TRBJ1-4 . TRBV7-9 . 11 CASSRNEKLFF TGTGCCAGCTCGAGAAATGAAAAACTGTTTTTT
TRBJ2-5 TRBD2 TRBV2 few 15 CASRATSGGQETQYF TGTGCCAGCAGAGCGACTAGCGGGGGCCAAGAGACCCAGTACTTC
TRBJ2-2 TRBD2 TRBV6-1 . 16 CASSEYAGVGTGELFF TGTGCCAGCAGTGAATATGCGGGAGTAGGCACCGGGGAGCTGTTTTTT
TRBJ1-6 . TRBV11-1 . 15 CASSTRGSYNSPLHF TGTGCCAGCAGCACCCGGGGCTCCTATAATTCACCCCTCCACTTT
TRBJ1-4 TRBD1 TRBV7-9 . 15 CASRPQGTVNEKLFF TGTGCCAGCAGACCACAAGGGACAGTGAATGAAAAACTGTTTTTT
TRBJ2-1 . TRBV20-1 . 11 CSASDFDEQFF TGCAGTGCTAGCGATTTCGATGAGCAGTTCTTC
TRBJ2-5 . TRBV2 . 13 CASSEAGPETQYF TGTGCCAGCAGTGAAGCGGGCCCTGAGACCCAGTACTTC
TRBJ1-6 . TRBV5-1 . 13 CASSLVLNSPLHF TGCGCCAGCAGCTTGGTCCTGAATTCACCCCTCCACTTT
TRBJ2-4 . TRBV4-1 . 16 CASSQESWGGRDIQYF TGCGCTAGCAGCCAAGAAAGTTGGGGGGGCAGGGACATTCAGTACTTC
TRBJ2-2 TRBD1 TRBV7-2 few 16 CASSPGRTGNTGELFF TGTGCCAGCAGCCCAGGTCGGACAGGGAACACCGGGGAGCTGTTTTTT
TRBJ2-7 . TRBV7-6 . 13 CASSSSPSYEQYF TGTGCCAGCAGCTCGTCCCCGTCCTACGAGCAGTACTTC
TRBJ2-5 . TRBV5-1 . 17 CASSLFDGRRTQETQYF TGCGCCAGCAGCTTGTTTGATGGCAGAAGAACTCAAGAGACCCAGTACTTC
TRBJ1-2 . TRBV19 . 14 CASSIKTANYGYTF TGTGCCAGTAGTATTAAGACGGCTAACTATGGCTACACCTTC
TRBJ1-1 . TRBV25-1 . 11 CASSAYSEAFF TGTGCCAGCAGTGCGTACTCTGAAGCTTTCTTT
TRBJ2-5 . TRBV5-1 . 14 CASSLISASEAQYF TGCGCCAGCAGCTTGATTTCGGCTAGCGAGGCCCAGTACTTC
TRBJ1-4 . TRBV6-1 few 18 CASSEVYFRTKTNEKLFF TGTGCCAGCAGTGAAGTCTATTTTAGGACTAAAACTAATGAAAAACTGTTTTTT
TRBJ2-5 TRBD2 TRBV28 . 15 CASSDNRLAVETQYF TGTGCCAGCAGTGATAATCGACTAGCGGTAGAGACCCAGTACTTC
TRBJ2-7 . TRBV6-1 once 14 CASSEGHGPYEQYF TGTGCCAGCAGTGAAGGCCACGGCCCCTACGAGCAGTACTTC
TRBJ2-1 . TRBV18 . 13 CASSSQGYNEQFF TGTGCCAGCTCATCGCAGGGATACAATGAGCAGTTCTTC
TRBJ2-1 TRBD2 TRBV29-1 . 13 CSVASGSLNEQFF TGCAGCGTTGCGAGCGGGAGTCTCAATGAGCAGTTCTTC
TRBJ2-2 . TRBV7-3 . 15 CASSSTLVNTGELFF TGTGCCAGCAGCTCCACTCTCGTTAACACCGGGGAGCTGTTTTTT
TRBJ2-1 . TRBV20-1 . 9 CSAGEGQFF TGCAGTGCTGGAGAAGGGCAGTTCTTC
TRBJ2-4 TRBD1 TRBV6-5 . 11 CASRKQGSQYF TGTGCCAGCAGGAAACAGGGGAGTCAGTACTTC
TRBJ2-1 TRBD1 TRBV7-9 . 16 CASSPFVTGSYNEQFF TGTGCCAGCAGCCCCTTCGTGACAGGGTCTTACAATGAGCAGTTCTTC
TRBJ2-3 TRBD2 TRBV15 once 14 CATSTSGLTDTQYF TGTGCCACCAGCACTAGCGGGCTCACAGATACGCAGTATTTT
TRBJ2-7 TRBD1 TRBV7-6 once 14 CASSFQQGPDEQYF TGTGCCAGCAGCTTTCAACAGGGGCCCGACGAGCAGTACTTC
TRBJ1-2 . TRBV4-2 . 15 CASSQDEGPDYGYTF TGTGCCAGCAGCCAAGATGAAGGTCCGGACTATGGCTACACCTTC
TRBJ1-1 . TRBV6-5 . 12 CASRPMNTEAFF TGTGCCAGCAGACCCATGAACACTGAAGCTTTCTTT
TRBJ1-4 TRBD1 TRBV4-1 . 15 CASSQTSGGFEKLFF TGCGCCAGCAGCCAAACCTCAGGGGGCTTTGAAAAACTGTTTTTT
TRBJ1-2 . TRBV19 . 12 CASRDPGYGYTF TGTGCCAGTAGGGATCCCGGCTATGGCTACACCTTC
TRBJ2-7 . TRBV21-1 . 16 CASSKLGPQMGPEQYF TGTGCCAGCAGCAAATTAGGGCCGCAGATGGGCCCCGAGCAGTACTTC
TRBJ1-2 . TRBV6-5 once 16 CASSYSFLGEGYGYTF TGTGCCAGCAGTTACTCGTTTTTAGGGGAAGGCTATGGCTACACCTTC